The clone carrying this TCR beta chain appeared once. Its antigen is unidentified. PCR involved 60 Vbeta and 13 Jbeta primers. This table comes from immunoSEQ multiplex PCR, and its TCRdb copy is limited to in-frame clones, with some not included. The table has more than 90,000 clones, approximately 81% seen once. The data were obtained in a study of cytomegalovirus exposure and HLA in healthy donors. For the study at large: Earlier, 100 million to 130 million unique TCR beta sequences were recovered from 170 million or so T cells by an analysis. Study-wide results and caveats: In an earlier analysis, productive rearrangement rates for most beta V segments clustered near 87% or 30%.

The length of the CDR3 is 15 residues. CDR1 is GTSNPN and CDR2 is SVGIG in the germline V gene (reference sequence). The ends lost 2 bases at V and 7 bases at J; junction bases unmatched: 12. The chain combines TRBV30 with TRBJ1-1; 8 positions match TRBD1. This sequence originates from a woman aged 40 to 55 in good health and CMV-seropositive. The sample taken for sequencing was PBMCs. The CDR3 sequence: CAWSLDFGTGGEAFF. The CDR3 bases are TGTGCCTGGAGTTTGGATTTCGGGACAGGCGGTGAAGCTTTCTTT.